Following are 3 T cell receptor beta chains from one sample sequenced in a study of blood T cell repertoires in COVID-19. Assay used: immunoSEQ multiplex PCR; TCRdb lists only in-frame clones, some missing. This repertoire shows about 94,000 clones, around 87% found once; its top ten account for around 7.4%. What was sequenced was peripheral blood. The receptors come from a human donor with acute or convalescent COVID-19. The donor label of this sample is uncertain.

The chain has TRBV6-5 and TRBJ2-1, with TRBD2 identical over 8 bases. CDR1 and CDR2 from the germline V gene are MNHEY and SVGAGI. The CDR3 spans 16 residues. V lost 2 bases, J lost 5 bases, and 8 bases stayed unmatched. The CDR3 is CASSYQPGGVNNEQFF. The CDR3 DNA reads as TGTGCCAGCAGTTACCAACCCGGGGGGGTCAACAATGAGCAGTTCTTC.

This clone was observed a handful of times. This chain connects TRBV2 to TRBJ1-1; D unclear. The CDR3 totals 14 residues. Germline lookup yields CDR1 SNHLY and CDR2 FYNNEI. V was clipped by 5 bases and J by 6 bases, with 16 bases between them. CDR3 sequence: CASSSMTGSAEAFF. CDR3 nucleotide sequence: TGTGCCAGCAGTTCGATGACGGGGTCCGCTGAAGCTTTCTTT.

This clone was picked up a small number of times. The CDR3 nucleotides read TGCAGCGCCACACCCCGGGACAGCTACAATGAGCAGTTCTTC. It yields the protein CSATPRDSYNEQFF. J is TRBJ2-1 and V is TRBV29-1; 7 bases fit TRBD1. J gave up 3 bases and V 7 bases, and 9 bases lay outside the gene matches. The CDR3 is made up of 14 amino acids. Germline V gene lookup returns CDR1 SQVTM and CDR2 ANQGSEA.